This T cell receptor beta chain was identified in a study of graft-versus-host responses after intestinal transplantation. Study context: Induction with anti-thymocyte globulin, then tacrolimus and steroids for around three years, was given to all recipients.

Germline V CDR1 and CDR2: MNHEY, SVGAGI. The CDR3 loop spans 9 amino acids. V lost 8 bases, J lost 10 bases, and 3 bases lay in between. Data came from immunoSEQ multiplex PCR; TCRdb stores just in-frame clones and leaves some out. Of approximately 130,000 clones listed, roughly 92% were seen once; the top ten hold approximately 0.17%. The sample holds a few counts of this clone. What it binds is unknown. This clonotype was sampled from a human donor who received an intestinal transplant. Sequences were derived from unstimulated CD4+ T cells sorted from spleen or lymph node cells, sampled before intestinal transplant. This sequence joins TRBV6-5 and TRBJ1-6; D is unclear. CDR3 sequence: CASGSPLHF. CDR3 bases: TGTGCCAGCGGCTCACCCCTCCACTTT.